This T cell receptor (beta chain) originates from a study of cytomegalovirus exposure and HLA in healthy donors. The germline V gene encodes CDR1 MNHEY and CDR2 SVGAGI. The CDR3 consists of 15 residues. V shed 6 bases, J shed 1 base, and the junction held 7 bases outside the gene matches. The PCR made use of 60 Vbeta and 13 Jbeta primers. Here immunoSEQ multiplex PCR was the method, and the copy in TCRdb shows in-frame clones only, minus some. The sample holds 99,000 or so clones, about 83% seen once. This chain links TRBV6-5 with TRBJ1-1; 8 bases agree with TRBD1. The origin of this receptor is a man in his fifties or sixties in good health and CMV-seropositive. The sequenced sample was PBMCs. CDR3 bases: TGTGCCAGCAGGCTCGACAGGGGAAAGAACACTGAAGCTTTCTTT. Encoded protein: CASRLDRGKNTEAFF.